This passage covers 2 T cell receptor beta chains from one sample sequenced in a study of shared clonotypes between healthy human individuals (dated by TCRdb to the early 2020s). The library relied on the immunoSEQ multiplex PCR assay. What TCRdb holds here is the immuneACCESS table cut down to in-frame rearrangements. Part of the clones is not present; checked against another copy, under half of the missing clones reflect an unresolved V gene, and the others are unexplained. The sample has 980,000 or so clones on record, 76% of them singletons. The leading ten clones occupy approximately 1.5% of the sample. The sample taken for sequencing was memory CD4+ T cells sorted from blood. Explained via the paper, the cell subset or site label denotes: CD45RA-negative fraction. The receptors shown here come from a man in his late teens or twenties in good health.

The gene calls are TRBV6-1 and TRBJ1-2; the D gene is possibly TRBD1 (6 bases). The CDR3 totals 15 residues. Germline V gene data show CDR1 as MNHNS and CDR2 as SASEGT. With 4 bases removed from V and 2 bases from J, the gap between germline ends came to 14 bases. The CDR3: CASSAKGGSNYGYTF. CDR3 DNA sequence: TGTGCCAGCAGTGCAAAGGGGGGATCCAACTATGGCTACACCTTC.

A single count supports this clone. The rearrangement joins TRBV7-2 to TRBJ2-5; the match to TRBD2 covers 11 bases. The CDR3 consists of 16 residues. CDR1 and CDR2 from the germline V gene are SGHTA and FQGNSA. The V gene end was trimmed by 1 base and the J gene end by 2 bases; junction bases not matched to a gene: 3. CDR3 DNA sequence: TGTGCCAGCAGCTTAGGACTAGCGGGACGTCAAGAGACCCAGTACTTC. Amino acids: CASSLGLAGRQETQYF.